This TCR beta chain was captured in a study of PD-L1 blockade in urothelial cancer. Study context: Atezolizumab at 1,200 mg intravenously every 3 weeks was started by patients in 2014. When blood samples were assessed, the median T cell count was 141,255.

In the case of this clone: What it binds is not known.

Study-wide results and limits: Better survival was predicted when blood TCR clonality before treatment fell below the median.

This CDR3 region has 14 residues. V lost 5 bases and J lost 3, with 13 bases in between. Germline assignment: CDR1 LNHDA and CDR2 SQIVND (reference sequence). Sample time point: peripheral blood 6 weeks after treatment start. Patients suffered from locally advanced or metastatic urothelial carcinoma. TCRdb's copy holds only in-frame clones and misses some; the assay was immunoSEQ multiplex PCR. The data contain around 110,000 clones, approximately 90% of them singletons. This clonotype was sampled from a man aged 55 to 70 with urothelial cancer. The V gene is TRBV19, the J gene TRBJ1-1; D gene ambiguous. The sequencing here drew on PBMCs, taken around atezolizumab (anti-PD-L1) treatment. In DNA form, the CDR3 reads TGTGCCAGTAGTTACGCGCCGGTCGACACTGAAGCTTTCTTT. Its protein product is CASSYAPVDTEAFF.